This is a list of T cell receptor beta chains from one sample in a study of CD8 T cells in ankylosing spondylitis. Using its own MiXCR run on the 5' RACE reads, TCRdb lists one record per CDR3 protein. This table has approximately 200,000 distinct CDR3 sequences, 13% appearing once. The specimen sequenced was blood, either unsorted or a sorted T cell fraction (not recorded which). The receptors here all came from a female donor with ankylosing spondylitis or in good health (not recorded which). CDR3s include the opening cysteine and the closing phenylalanine or tryptophan. D genes are given only for firm matches. Size is omitted from some rows. Given values are once, few, many or a class for expanded clones.

d_gene	j_gene	len	v_gene	abundance	CDR3nt	CDR3aa
NA	TRBJ2-5	14	TRBV15	NA	TGTGCCACCAGCAGAGATATCAGTCAAGAGACCCAGTACTTC	CATSRDISQETQYF
NA	TRBJ2-3	19	TRBV10-3	many	TGTGCCATCAGTACGGTGGGAACTCCCGGGACACCGAGCACAGATACGCAGTATTTT	CAISTVGTPGTPSTDTQYF
NA	TRBJ1-4	13	TRBV20-1	many	TGCAGTGCTAGAGGGCCCCAGCGCGAAAAACTGTTTTTT	CSARGPQREKLFF
NA	TRBJ2-7	13	TRBV10-3	many	TGTGCCATCAGTGGTCTTCCCACCTACGAGCAGTACTTC	CAISGLPTYEQYF
NA	TRBJ2-7	15	TRBV7-3	many	TGTGCCAGCAGCTTAGAGGGCGCCTCGAGCTACGAGCAGTACTTC	CASSLEGASSYEQYF
NA	TRBJ1-2	11	TRBV25-1	few	TGTGCCAGCAGCCGAAACGATGGCTACACCTTC	CASSRNDGYTF
TRBD2	TRBJ2-4	17	TRBV20-1	NA	TGCAGTGCTACGGGACTAGCGGGAGGGAGGGCCAAAAACATTCAGTACTTC	CSATGLAGGRAKNIQYF
NA	TRBJ2-1	12	TRBV19	NA	TGTGCCAGTAGTATTTGGGGATATGAGCAGTTCTTC	CASSIWGYEQFF
NA	TRBJ2-3	13	TRBV20-1	NA	TGCAGTGCTCCTCGCGGTCGCACAGATACGCAGTATTTT	CSAPRGRTDTQYF
NA	TRBJ1-3	14	TRBV7-2	many	TGTGCCAGCAGCCCGCGGTCCTCTGGAAACACCATATATTTT	CASSPRSSGNTIYF
TRBD2	TRBJ2-2	14	TRBV20-1	many	TGCAGTGCTCCTAGCGGTGGAGGGTCCGGGGAGCTGTTTTTT	CSAPSGGGSGELFF
NA	TRBJ1-1	13	TRBV7-9	few	TGTGCCAGCAGCTTAACCCCGTACTCCGAAGCTTTCTTT	CASSLTPYSEAFF
NA	TRBJ1-1	14	TRBV6-6	NA	TGTGCCAGCAAAAAGAGACAGTCGAACACTGAAGCTTTCTTT	CASKKRQSNTEAFF
TRBD2	TRBJ2-1	16	TRBV7-8	many	TGTGCCAGCAGCTTAGGGTCTAGCGGGAGGGCCAATGAGCAGTTCTTC	CASSLGSSGRANEQFF
NA	TRBJ2-3	12	TRBV20-1	few	TGCAGTGCTAAGGGAGGCACAGATACGCAGTATTTT	CSAKGGTDTQYF
NA	TRBJ2-3	16	TRBV5-1	NA	TGCGCCAGCAGGCTGGGGGGGGCAGGACCCACAGATACGCAGTATTTT	CASRLGGAGPTDTQYF
NA	TRBJ1-4	14	TRBV6-1	many	TGTGCCAGCAGCATCAGGGAAGGCGGTGAAAAACTGTTTTTT	CASSIREGGEKLFF
TRBD2	TRBJ2-3	16	TRBV20-1	NA	TGCAGTGCTAGTAAGCTTACTAGCGGCAGCACAGATACGCAGTATTTT	CSASKLTSGSTDTQYF
NA	TRBJ1-4	12	TRBV18	NA	TGTGCCAGCTCACCGTCCAATGAAAAACTGTTTTTT	CASSPSNEKLFF
NA	TRBJ2-1	17	TRBV24-1	NA	TGTGCCACCAGTGATGTGGCCTCCGGGACACCTAGCAATGAGCAGTTCTTC	CATSDVASGTPSNEQFF
NA	TRBJ1-3	14	TRBV2	NA	TGTGCCAACAGTGAAGGGGGACGTGGAAACACCATATATTTT	CANSEGGRGNTIYF
TRBD1	TRBJ2-3	15	TRBV9	many	TGTGCCAGCAGCGGAGGACAGGGGAATCCAGATACGCAGTATTTT	CASSGGQGNPDTQYF
NA	TRBJ2-1	12	TRBV9	many	TGTGCCAGCAGCGTCCCCGGTGGTGAGCAGTTCTTC	CASSVPGGEQFF
TRBD2	TRBJ2-7	16	TRBV15	many	TGTGCCACCAGCAGGCAACTTAGCGGGAGGGCCAACGAGCAGTACTTC	CATSRQLSGRANEQYF
NA	TRBJ1-6	14	TRBV25-1	many	TGTGCCAGCAGAGAACACTATTCGGACTCACCCCTCCACTTT	CASREHYSDSPLHF
TRBD1	TRBJ2-7	15	TRBV7-2	NA	TGTGCCAGCAGCCCCCCGGGACAGGTGTTCTACGAGCAGTACTTC	CASSPPGQVFYEQYF
NA	TRBJ2-1	12	TRBV12-3/TRBV12-4	NA	TGTGCCAGCAGTTTCCTATACAATGAGCAGTTCTTC	CASSFLYNEQFF
NA	TRBJ1-5	13	TRBV7-9	few	TGTGCCAGCAGCCCCGGGGGTCTTCAGCCCCAGCATTTT	CASSPGGLQPQHF
NA	TRBJ2-1	15	TRBV6-1	NA	TGTGCCAGCAGTGACCGGGCCAGACCCAACAATGAGCAGTTCTTC	CASSDRARPNNEQFF
NA	TRBJ2-3	14	TRBV6-2/TRBV6-3	many	TGTGCCAGCACCCAAAGCGGGAGCACAGATACGCAGTATTTT	CASTQSGSTDTQYF
NA	TRBJ1-4	15	TRBV28	many	TGTGCCAGCATCCCTAGTGGAGGCGAAAATGAAAAACTGTTTTTT	CASIPSGGENEKLFF
NA	TRBJ2-2	17	TRBV19	NA	TGTGCCAGTAGTATCCGCCTAATCGGGCTTGGCACCGGGGAGCTGTTTTTT	CASSIRLIGLGTGELFF
TRBD1	TRBJ1-2	17	TRBV12-3/TRBV12-4	NA	TGTGCCAGCAGGCAAGCGGGGACAGGGTTAAAGGGATCTGGCTACACCTTC	CASRQAGTGLKGSGYTF
NA	TRBJ1-2	12	TRBV20-1	many	TGCAGTGCCCCACGCACTAACTATGGCTACACCTTC	CSAPRTNYGYTF
TRBD2	TRBJ2-5	16	TRBV20-1	many	TGCAGTGCTAGAGATGCTAGCGGGAGGGTAAGAGAGACCCAGTACTTC	CSARDASGRVRETQYF
NA	TRBJ1-2	14	TRBV7-9	few	TGTGCCAGCAGCTTTGACCAGGGAGGATATGGCTACACCTTC	CASSFDQGGYGYTF
NA	TRBJ1-1	16	TRBV29-1	many	TGCAGCGTTGAAGAGGGATTGGGTGTCATGAACACTGAAGCTTTCTTT	CSVEEGLGVMNTEAFF